A selection of T cell receptor beta chains follows, all from one sample in a study of radiotherapy plus CTLA-4 blockade in lung cancer. Measured with immunoSEQ multiplex PCR; TCRdb has only the in-frame clones, and not every one. The table includes 25,000 to 35,000 clones, 75% to 85% detected once. The sample was peripheral blood, taken from a patient treated with radiotherapy plus ipilimumab. The source is a human donor with non-small cell lung cancer that progressed on radiotherapy plus ipilimumab. Each CDR3 is given with its conserved first and last residue. The order of the fields is clone size, J gene, V gene, D gene, CDR3 protein, CDR3 DNA. D genes are given only for firm matches. For some rows the clone size is stated as once, few or many, or as a class when expanded; others skip it.

.,TRBJ2-1,TRBV12-5,TRBD2,CASGGLGKNYNEQFF,TGTGCTAGTGGCGGACTAGGTAAAAATTACAATGAGCAGTTCTTC
few,TRBJ1-3,TRBV7-9,.,CASSQTGNTIYF,TGTGCCAGCAGCCAAACTGGAAACACCATATATTTT
.,TRBJ1-5,TRBV6-1,.,CASALQGRVNQPQHF,TGTGCCAGCGCCTTACAGGGTAGGGTCAATCAGCCCCAGCATTTT
few,TRBJ1-1,TRBV6-6,.,CASSFHRAGTEAFF,TGTGCCAGCAGTTTTCACAGGGCGGGCACTGAAGCTTTCTTT
.,TRBJ1-1,TRBV14,.,CASSLGARAEAFF,TGTGCCAGCAGCCTTGGGGCCCGAGCTGAAGCTTTCTTT
once,TRBJ1-2,TRBV4-1,.,CASSQDERNIGYTF,TGCGCCAGCAGCCAAGACGAGCGGAACATCGGCTACACCTTC
.,TRBJ1-1,TRBV21-1,.,CASSKAGVLVTRNTEAFF,TGTGCCAGCAGCAAAGCCGGGGTGTTGGTTACCAGGAACACTGAAGCTTTCTTT
.,TRBJ2-5,TRBV7-6,.,CASSSQQGPQETQYF,TGTGCCAGCAGCTCACAACAGGGCCCGCAAGAGACCCAGTACTTC
.,TRBJ2-3,TRBV25-1,.,CASSELNTQYF,TGTGCCAGCAGTGAACTCAATACGCAGTATTTC
few,TRBJ1-2,TRBV5-6,.,CASSPWAVYGYTF,TGTGCCAGCAGCCCGTGGGCAGTCTATGGCTACACCTTC
.,TRBJ2-3,TRBV13,TRBD2,CASSSGLAGAGGDTQYF,TGTGCCAGCAGCTCGGGACTAGCGGGGGCCGGGGGAGATACGCAGTATTTT
.,TRBJ2-1,TRBV7-9,.,CASSLAASTNEQFF,TGTGCCAGCAGCTTAGCGGCCAGTACCAATGAGCAGTTCTTC
.,TRBJ2-7,TRBV4-1,.,CASSQENAARGYEQYF,TGCGCCAGCAGCCAAGAGAACGCGGCGCGGGGCTACGAGCAGTACTTC
.,TRBJ1-2,TRBV6-5,.,CASSYSGRGIYGYTF,TGTGCCAGCAGTTACTCCGGCAGGGGTATCTATGGCTACACCTTC
.,TRBJ2-7,TRBV5-5,.,CASSFSRNSYEQYF,TGTGCCAGCAGCTTCAGCAGGAACTCCTACGAGCAGTACTTC
.,TRBJ1-1,TRBV2,TRBD1,CASRDRTGGNTEAFF,TGTGCCAGCAGGGATAGGACAGGGGGGAACACTGAAGCTTTCTTT